Each of the 2 T cell receptor beta chains below was sequenced from the same sample in a study of fetal regulatory T cell absence and autoimmunity. Using immunoSEQ multiplex PCR, the repertoire was profiled, and TCRdb retains in-frame clones only, with some absent. The table records around 100,000 clones, 55% to 75% of them present only once. The source material was pancreas tissue. These receptor sequences come from a male donor with IPEX syndrome.

This chain joins TRBV5-8 and TRBJ1-5, with D possibly TRBD1 on 6 matching bases. CDR1 and CDR2 (germline): SGHTS, YDEGEE. The CDR3 loop spans 17 amino acids. Trimming left V 1 base short and J 0 bases short, with 14 bases between. The CDR3 sequence is CASSLWGHGLSNQPQHF. CDR3 nucleotides: TGTGCCAGCAGCTTGTGGGGACACGGGCTTAGCAATCAGCCCCAGCATTTT.

The rearrangement links TRBV6-5 to TRBJ2-7, with 7 bases identical to TRBD2. Germline values: CDR1 MNHEY, CDR2 SVGAGI. The CDR3 covers 13 residues. The ends lost 2 bases at V and 6 bases at J; junction bases unmatched: 4. CDR3 nucleotides: TGTGCCAGCAGTTACCGGGGGGTACGCGAGCAGTACTTC. It codes for CASSYRGVREQYF.